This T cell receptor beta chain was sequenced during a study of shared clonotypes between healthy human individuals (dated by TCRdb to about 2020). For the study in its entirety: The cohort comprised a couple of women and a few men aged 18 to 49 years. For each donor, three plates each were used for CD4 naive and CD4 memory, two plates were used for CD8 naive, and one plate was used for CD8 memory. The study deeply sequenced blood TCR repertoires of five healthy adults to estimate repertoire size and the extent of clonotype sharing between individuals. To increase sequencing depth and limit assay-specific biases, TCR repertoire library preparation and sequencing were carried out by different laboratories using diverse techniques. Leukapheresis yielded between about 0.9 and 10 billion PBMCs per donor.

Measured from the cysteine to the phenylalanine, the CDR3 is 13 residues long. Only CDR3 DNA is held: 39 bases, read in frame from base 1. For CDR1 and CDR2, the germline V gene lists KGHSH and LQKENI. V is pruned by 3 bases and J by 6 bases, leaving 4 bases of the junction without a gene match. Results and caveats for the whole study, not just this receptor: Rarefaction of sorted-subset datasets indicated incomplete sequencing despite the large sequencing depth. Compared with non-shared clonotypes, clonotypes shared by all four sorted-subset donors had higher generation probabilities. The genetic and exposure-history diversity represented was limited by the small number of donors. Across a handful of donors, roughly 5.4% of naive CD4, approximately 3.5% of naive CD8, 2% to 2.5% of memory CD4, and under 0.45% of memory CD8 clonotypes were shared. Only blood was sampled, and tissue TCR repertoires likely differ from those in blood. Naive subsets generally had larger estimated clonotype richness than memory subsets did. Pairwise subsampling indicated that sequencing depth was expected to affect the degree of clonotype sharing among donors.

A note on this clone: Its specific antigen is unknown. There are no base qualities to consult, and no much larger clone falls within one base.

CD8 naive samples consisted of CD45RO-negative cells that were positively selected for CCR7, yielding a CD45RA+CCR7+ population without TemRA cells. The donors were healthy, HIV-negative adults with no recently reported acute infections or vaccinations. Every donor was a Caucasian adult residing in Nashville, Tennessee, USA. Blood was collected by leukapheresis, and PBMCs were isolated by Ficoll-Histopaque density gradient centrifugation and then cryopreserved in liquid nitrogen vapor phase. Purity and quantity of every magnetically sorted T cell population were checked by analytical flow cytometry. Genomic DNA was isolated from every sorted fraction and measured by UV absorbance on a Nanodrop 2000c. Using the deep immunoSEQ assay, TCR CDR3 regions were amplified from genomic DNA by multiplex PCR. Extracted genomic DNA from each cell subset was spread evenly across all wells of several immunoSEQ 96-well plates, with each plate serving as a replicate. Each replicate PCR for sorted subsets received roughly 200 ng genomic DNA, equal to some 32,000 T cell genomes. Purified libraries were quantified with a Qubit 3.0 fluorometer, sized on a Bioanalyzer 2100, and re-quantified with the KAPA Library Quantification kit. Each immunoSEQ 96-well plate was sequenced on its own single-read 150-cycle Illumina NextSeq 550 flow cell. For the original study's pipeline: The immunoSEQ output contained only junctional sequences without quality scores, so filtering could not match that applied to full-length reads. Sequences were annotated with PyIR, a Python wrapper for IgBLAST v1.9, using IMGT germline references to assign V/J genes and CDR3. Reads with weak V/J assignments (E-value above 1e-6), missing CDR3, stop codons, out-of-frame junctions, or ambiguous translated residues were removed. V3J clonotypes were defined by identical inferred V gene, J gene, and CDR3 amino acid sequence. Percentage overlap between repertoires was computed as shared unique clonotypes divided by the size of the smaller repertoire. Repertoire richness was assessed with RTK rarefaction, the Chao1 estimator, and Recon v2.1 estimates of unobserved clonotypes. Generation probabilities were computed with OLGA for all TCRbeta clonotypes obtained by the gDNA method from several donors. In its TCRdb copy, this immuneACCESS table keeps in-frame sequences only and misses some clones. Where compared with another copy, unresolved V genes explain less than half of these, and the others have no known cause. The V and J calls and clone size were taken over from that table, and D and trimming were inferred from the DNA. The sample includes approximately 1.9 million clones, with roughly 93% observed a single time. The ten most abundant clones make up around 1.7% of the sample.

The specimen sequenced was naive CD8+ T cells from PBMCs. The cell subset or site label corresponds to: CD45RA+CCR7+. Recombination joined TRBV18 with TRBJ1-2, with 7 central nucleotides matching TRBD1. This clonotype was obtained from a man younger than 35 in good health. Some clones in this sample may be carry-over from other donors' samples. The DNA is TGTGCCAGCTCACCCGCCAGGGGGGATGGCTACACCTTC. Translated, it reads CASSPARGDGYTF. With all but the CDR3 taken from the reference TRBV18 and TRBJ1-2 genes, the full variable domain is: NAGVMQNPRHLVRRRGQEARLRCSPMKGHSHVYWYRQLPEEGLKFMVYLQKENIIDESGMPKERFSAEFPKEGPSILRIQQVVRGDSAAYFCASSPARGDGYTFGSGTRLTVV.